The 4 T cell receptor beta chains presented below share a single source sample, sequenced in a study of blood T cell repertoires in COVID-19. Produced via immunoSEQ multiplex PCR; TCRdb's table is partial and in-frame only. The sample lists 120,000 or so clones, around 89% occurring once. Material: peripheral blood. Every receptor here comes from a human donor in a cohort sampled during active COVID-19.

Only one count was recorded for this clone. This chain links TRBV6-6 with TRBJ2-5; 7 bases map to TRBD2. The CDR3 totals 12 residues. V dropped 7 bases and J dropped 12; count of bases not matched to a gene: 11. Germline assignment: CDR1 MNHNY and CDR2 SVGAGI (reference sequence). The CDR3 sequence: CASTLTGRGKYF. The DNA of the CDR3 is TGTGCCAGCACTCTGACTGGGAGGGGAAAGTACTTC.

The chain is built from TRBV10-3 and TRBJ2-7; 7 bases agree with TRBD2. CDR1 is ENHRY, CDR2 SYGVKD, per germline. V shed 6 bases, J shed 1 base, and the junction held 9 bases outside the gene matches. The CDR3 is 15 residues long. This chain's CDR3 is CAISGPGRESYEQYF. The CDR3 DNA reads TGTGCCATCAGCGGACCAGGGCGGGAGTCCTACGAGCAGTACTTC.

The chain couples TRBV5-4 to TRBJ2-7; TRBD2 might be the D (11 bases). Trimming left V 4 bases short and J 0 bases short, with 23 bases between. This CDR3 contains 18 residues. Germline CDR1 SGHNT, CDR2 YYREEE (reference sequence). The CDR3 loop is CASSQRDRGLAASYEQYF. CDR3 nucleotides: TGTGCCAGCAGCCAACGGGACAGGGGACTAGCGGCCTCCTACGAGCAGTACTTC.

This chain connects TRBV7-9 to TRBJ2-3, with D possibly TRBD2 on 6 matching bases. The V and J ends lost 2 bases and 2 bases respectively, with 14 bases between them. Germline V gene lookup returns CDR1 SEHNR and CDR2 FQNEAQ (reference sequence). This CDR3 comprises 16 residues. CDR3 bases: TGTGCCAGCAGCTTACGCCCAGCGGGTGTCACAGATACGCAGTATTTT. Its protein product is CASSLRPAGVTDTQYF.